These 6 T cell receptor beta chains came from one sample sequenced in a study of spatial heterogeneity in lung cancer. TCRdb ran MiXCR on the 5' RACE reads and lists one entry per CDR3 protein. The data hold 15,000 to 20,000 distinct CDR3 sequences, with around 21% observed a single time. Documented time point: sample taken at primary tumor resection. Without sorting, whole RNA was sequenced from tumor, nontumor lung or frozen PBMC. Sequencing used PBMCs, obtained at surgery. All receptors come from a female donor with early-stage non-small cell lung cancer.

This clonotype was recorded many times. The chain recombines TRBV11-2 with TRBJ2-5; possible D gene TRBD2, 6 bases. V was cut by 5 bases and J by 3 bases, with 13 bases left in between. The CDR3 is made up of 14 amino acids. Per germline, CDR1 SGHAT and CDR2 FQNNGV. DNA of the CDR3: TGTGCCAGCAGCGAACCCCGGGGGAAAGAGACCCAGTACTTC. Protein: CASSEPRGKETQYF.

This clonotype appeared many times. The chain employs TRBV12-3 or TRBV12-4 and TRBJ2-1; 13 bases align to TRBD2. The CDR3 loop spans 15 amino acids. V trimming: 4 bases; J trimming: 6 bases; junction bases outside the gene matches: 3. The CDR3 DNA follows: TGTGCCAGCAGTTCCGGACTAGCGGGAGCCAATGAGCAGTTCTTC. This encodes CASSSGLAGANEQFF.

This clonotype is judged medium-sized (0.01 to 0.1%). The chain is built from TRBV3-1 and TRBJ1-5, with unresolved D. The CDR3 is 12 amino acids. The germline V gene has CDR1 LGHDT and CDR2 YNNKEL (reference sequence). The V end was cut by 3 bases, the J end by 4 bases, with 4 bases between. The CDR3 region has the DNA TGTGCCAGCAGCCAGGAGAATCAGCCCCAGCATTTT. Its protein product is CASSQENQPQHF.

V and J are TRBV6-1 and TRBJ2-1; no clear D gene. The germline gives CDR1 MNHNS, CDR2 SASEGT. Trimming shortened V by 1 base and J by 0 bases, and 7 bases separated the two germline ends. This CDR3 has 15 residues. The CDR3 DNA reads TGTGCCAGCAGTGAAGATACAAACTCCTACAATGAGCAGTTCTTC. Translating gives CASSEDTNSYNEQFF.

V and J are TRBV28 and TRBJ2-5; 7 bases are a match to TRBD1. CDR3 length: 15 amino acids. The trim removed 3 bases at V and 2 bases at J, leaving 6 bases unmatched. Germline values: CDR1 MDHEN, CDR2 SYDVKM. CDR3 residues: CASSFIGDRQETQYF. The CDR3 nucleotides read TGTGCCAGCAGTTTTATAGGGGACAGACAAGAGACCCAGTACTTC.

Ten or more counts support this clonotype. The chain recombines TRBV4-2 with TRBJ2-7; TRBD2 matches at 13 bases. This CDR3 contains 15 residues. The V gene end was trimmed by 5 bases and the J gene end by 2 bases; junction bases not matched to a gene: 3. Per the germline V gene, CDR1 is LGHNA and CDR2 is YNFKEQ. The CDR3 loop reads CASSFGLAGAYEQYF. CDR3 in DNA: TGTGCCAGCAGCTTTGGACTAGCGGGAGCCTACGAGCAGTACTTC.